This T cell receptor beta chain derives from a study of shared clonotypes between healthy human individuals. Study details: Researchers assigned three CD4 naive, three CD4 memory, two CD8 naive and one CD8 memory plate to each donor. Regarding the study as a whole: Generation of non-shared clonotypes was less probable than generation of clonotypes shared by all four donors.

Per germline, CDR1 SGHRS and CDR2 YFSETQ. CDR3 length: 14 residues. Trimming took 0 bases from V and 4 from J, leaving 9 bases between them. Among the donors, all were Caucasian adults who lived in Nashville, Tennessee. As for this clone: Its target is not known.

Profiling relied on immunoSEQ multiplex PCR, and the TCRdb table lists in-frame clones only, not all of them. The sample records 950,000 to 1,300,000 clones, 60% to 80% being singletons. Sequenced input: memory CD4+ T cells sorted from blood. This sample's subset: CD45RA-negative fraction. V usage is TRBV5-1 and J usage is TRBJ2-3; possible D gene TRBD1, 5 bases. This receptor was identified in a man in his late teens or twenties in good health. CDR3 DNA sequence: TGCGCCAGCAGCTTGGTCAGGGATGCAGATACGCAGTATTTT. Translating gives CASSLVRDADTQYF. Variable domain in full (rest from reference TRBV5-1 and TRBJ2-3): KAGVTQTPRYLIKTRGQQVTLSCSPISGHRSVSWYQQTPGQGLQFLFEYFSETQRNKGNFPGRFSGRQFSNSRSEMNVSTLELGDSALYLCASSLVRDADTQYFGPGTRLTVL.